A single TCR beta chain is shown here with its context. Its matching antigen is unknown. These data originate in a study of shared clonotypes between healthy human individuals. Germline CDR1 is MNHNS and CDR2 is SASEGT. Deletions cut 2 bases from V and 2 bases from J, with 18 bases between. The CDR3 covers 17 residues. Study results and caveats: It was anticipated that sequencing depth would influence how many clonotypes donors shared.

Only in-frame clones appear in the TCRdb table, and some are missing; sequencing was by immunoSEQ multiplex PCR. This sample has 550,000 to 850,000 clones; 72% occur once, and the top ten carry about 1.7%. The TCR originated in a woman in her thirties in good health. The sample was memory CD4+ T cells sorted from blood. Sample subset: CD45RA-negative fraction. The chain has TRBV6-1 and TRBJ1-2, with a weak D call TRBD1 (6 bases). The CDR3 here is CASSEFSTTGRNYGYTF. The CDR3 DNA reads TGTGCCAGCAGTGAATTTTCGACGACAGGACGAAACTATGGCTACACCTTC.